Included here is one TCR beta chain sequence, with context. Researchers ran the PCR with 60 Vbeta and 13 Jbeta primers. Libraries were prepared by immunoSEQ multiplex PCR; TCRdb keeps only in-frame clonotypes and omits some of them. Of about 180,000 clones listed, around 77% are singletons. This sample is part of a study of cytomegalovirus exposure and HLA in healthy donors. Turning to the study itself: Among the roughly 430 genotyped donors, approximately 81% were placed in the Caucasian-associated ancestry cluster.

Sample: PBMCs. The TCR was taken from a man aged 60 to 75 in good health and CMV-seronegative.

In nucleotides, the CDR3 is TGTGCCAGCAGTTTCGGAGATACGCAGTATTTT. This sequence encodes CASSFGDTQYF. The chain links TRBV6-6 to TRBJ2-3; the D is unclear. Germline V CDR1 and CDR2: MNHNY, SVGAGI (reference sequence). The CDR3 runs 11 residues. Trimming removed 4 bases from V and 5 bases from J, with 4 bases in between.